The 15 T cell receptor beta chains below come from one sample, sequenced in a study of blood T cell repertoires in COVID-19. TCRdb's table, derived via immunoSEQ multiplex PCR, lists solely in-frame clones and lacks some. The sample carries roughly 150,000 clones, around nine tenths recorded once. What was sequenced was peripheral blood. Receptor source: a man over 45 who had recovered from COVID-19.

The CDR3 is CASLPFEDILYNSPLHF. CDR3 in DNA: TGTGCCAGCCTACCCTTTGAGGACATACTCTATAATTCACCCCTCCACTTT. The chain employs TRBV6-4 and TRBJ1-6, with TRBD1 as a possible D gene (5 bases). Trimming left V 8 bases short and J 3 bases short, with 20 bases between. Germline V gene data show CDR1 as MRHNA and CDR2 as SNTAGT. The CDR3 is 17 residues long.

Here the CDR3 DNA reads TGTGCCACCAGTGATTCGACAGGGCTCCAAGAGACCCAGTACTTC. It yields the protein CATSDSTGLQETQYF. The chain employs TRBV24-1 and TRBJ2-5; TRBD1 matches at 7 bases. Germline V gives CDR1 KGHDR, CDR2 SFDVKD. V shed 2 bases, J shed 1 base, and the junction held 3 bases outside the gene matches. The CDR3 has 15 residues.

J is TRBJ2-1 and V is TRBV29-1; 7 bases match TRBD2. Germline V gene data show CDR1 as SQVTM and CDR2 as ANQGSEA. This CDR3 has 12 residues. V was clipped by 7 bases and J by 7 bases; unmatched bases: 7. The CDR3: CSGREGSNEQFF. The CDR3, as DNA: TGCAGCGGGAGGGAGGGTAGTAATGAGCAGTTCTTC.

The J gene is TRBJ2-6, the V gene TRBV4-2, with TRBD1 identical over 8 bases. The CDR3 is made up of 20 amino acids. With V trimmed by 4 bases and J by 3 bases, 17 bases remained unmatched. The germline V gene has CDR1 LGHNA and CDR2 YNFKEQ. This CDR3 is CASSPLDRVKQGGGANVLTF. The CDR3 nucleotides are TGTGCCAGCAGCCCGCTGGACAGGGTAAAACAAGGCGGTGGGGCCAACGTCCTGACTTTC.

This chain connects TRBV9 to TRBJ2-1, with D possibly TRBD2 on 5 matching bases. V lost 0 bases to trimming and J lost 9 bases, with 7 bases between them. CDR3 length equals 12 residues. Germline CDR1 SGDLS, CDR2 YYNGEE. This CDR3 is CASSVEAVEQFF. The CDR3 DNA sequence: TGTGCCAGCAGCGTAGAAGCGGTTGAGCAGTTCTTC.

This chain connects TRBV19 to TRBJ1-2; 8 bases agree with TRBD1. This CDR3 contains 14 residues. Germline lookup yields CDR1 LNHDA and CDR2 SQIVND (reference sequence). V trimming: 3 bases; J trimming: 4 bases; junction bases outside the gene matches: 4. Here the CDR3 reads CASSMNRGFYGYTF. The CDR3 DNA sequence: TGTGCCAGTAGTATGAACAGGGGGTTCTATGGCTACACCTTC.

The chain carries TRBV3-1 (or the pseudogene TRBV3-2) and TRBJ2-3; D perhaps matches TRBD1 (6 bases). CDR3 length equals 15 residues. Germline V gene sequence: CDR1 LGHDT, CDR2 YNNKEL (reference sequence). V lost 2 bases to trimming and J lost 5 bases, with 14 bases between them. CDR3 in DNA: TGTGCCAGCAGCCAACTTTCAGGGGCGGTAGATACGCAGTATTTT. As protein: CASSQLSGAVDTQYF.

The chain carries TRBV27 and TRBJ2-7, with 8 bases lining up with TRBD2. This CDR3 contains 13 residues. Germline assignment: CDR1 MNHEY and CDR2 SMNVEV (reference sequence). With 6 bases clipped from V and 1 base from J, the junction kept 2 bases outside the gene matches. The CDR3 DNA reads as TGTGCCAGCAGGGGGACTAGTTCCTACGAGCAGTACTTC. This sequence encodes CASRGTSSYEQYF.

The chain recombines TRBV6-6 with TRBJ2-5, with 7 bases that match TRBD1. Germline trimming cut 0 bases from V and 1 base from J; bases unmatched to any gene: 5. From germline, CDR1 is MNHNY and CDR2 SVGAGI (reference sequence). The CDR3 is 16 residues long. CDR3 sequence reads: CASSYSPGQSQETQYF. The DNA of the CDR3 is TGTGCCAGCAGTTACTCCCCGGGACAGTCCCAAGAGACCCAGTACTTC.

The chain employs TRBV5-1 and TRBJ2-1; 9 bases map to TRBD2. V was clipped by 0 bases and J by 3 bases; unmatched bases: 4. Germline CDR1 and CDR2: SGHRS and YFSETQ. This CDR3 has 16 amino acids. The CDR3 bases are TGCGCCAGCAGCTTGGCGGCTAGCGGGAACTACAATGAGCAGTTCTTC. Protein product: CASSLAASGNYNEQFF.

The chain carries TRBV2 and TRBJ2-7; D may be TRBD1 (5 bases). The germline V gene has CDR1 SNHLY and CDR2 FYNNEI. Trimming removed 2 bases at V and 6 bases at J, with 8 bases between. This CDR3 spans 12 amino acids. CDR3 sequence (DNA): TGTGCCAGCAGTGAATTAGGGGCCGAGCAGTACTTC. Its translation: CASSELGAEQYF. Full variable domain (outside the CDR3, taken from reference TRBV2 and TRBJ2-7): EPEVTQTPSHQVTQMGQEVILRCVPISNHLYFYWYRQILGQKVEFLVSFYNNEISEKSEIFDDQFSVERPDGSNFTLKIRSTKLEDSAMYFCASSELGAEQYFGPGTRLTVT.

CDR3 sequence (DNA): TGTGCCAGCAGCTTTCCTGAGGAGTTCCCATCCTACGAGCAGTACTTC. It encodes CASSFPEEFPSYEQYF. V usage is TRBV11-2 and J usage is TRBJ2-7; D gene unclear. From germline, CDR1 is SGHAT and CDR2 FQNNGV. This CDR3 has 16 residues. The V gene lost 3 bases and the J gene lost 1 base, with 16 bases spanning the gap. The whole variable domain, filled in from reference TRBV11-2 and TRBJ2-7, reads EAGVAQSPRYKIIEKRQSVAFWCNPISGHATLYWYQQILGQGPKLLIQFQNNGVVDDSQLPKDRFSAERLKGVDSTLKIQPAKLEDSAVYLCASSFPEEFPSYEQYFGPGTRLTVT.

The V gene is TRBV7-2, the J gene TRBJ2-2; 9 bases fit TRBD2. Germline assignment: CDR1 SGHTA and CDR2 FQGNSA. This CDR3 is 17 amino acids long. Trimming at V came to 5 bases and at J to 6 bases, leaving 13 bases not matched to a gene. CDR3 amino acids: CASSKWAGTSSAGELFF. CDR3 nucleotide sequence: TGTGCCAGCAGCAAGTGGGCCGGGACTAGCTCTGCCGGGGAGCTGTTTTTT. Variable domain in full (rest from reference TRBV7-2 and TRBJ2-2): GAGVSQSPSNKVTEKGKDVELRCDPISGHTALYWYRQSLGQGLEFLIYFQGNSAPDKSGLPSDRFSAERTGGSVSTLTIQRTQQEDSAVYLCASSKWAGTSSAGELFFGEGSRLTVL.

In this sample, this clone turned up once. The chain carries TRBV9 and TRBJ2-2, with 10 bases lining up with TRBD2. The germline gives CDR1 SGDLS, CDR2 YYNGEE. Trimming took 0 bases from V and 5 from J; bases not matched to a gene: 4. There are 16 residues in the CDR3. This CDR3 reads CASSVELAGVTGELFF. The CDR3 region has the DNA TGTGCCAGCAGCGTAGAGCTAGCGGGGGTTACCGGGGAGCTGTTTTTT.

This chain links TRBV7-2 with TRBJ1-2; no reliable D call. The ends were cut back, 5 bases at V and 4 bases at J, with 14 bases in the middle. This CDR3 contains 14 residues. CDR1 SGHTA and CDR2 FQGNSA come from the germline V gene. CDR3 in DNA: TGTGCCAGCAGCCAGGCGGGGTGGGCCTATGGCTACACCTTC. It is translated as CASSQAGWAYGYTF.